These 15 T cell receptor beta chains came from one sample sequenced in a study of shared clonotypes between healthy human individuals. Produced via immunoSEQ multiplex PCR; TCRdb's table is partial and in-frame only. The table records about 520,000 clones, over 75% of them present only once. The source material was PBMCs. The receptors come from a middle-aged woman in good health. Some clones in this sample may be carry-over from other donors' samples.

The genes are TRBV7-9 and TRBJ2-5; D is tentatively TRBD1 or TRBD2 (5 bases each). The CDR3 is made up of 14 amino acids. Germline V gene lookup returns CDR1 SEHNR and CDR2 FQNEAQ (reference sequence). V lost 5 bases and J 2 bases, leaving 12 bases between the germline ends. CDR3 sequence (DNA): TGTGCCAGCAGCAGATGGGACCCACAAGAGACCCAGTACTTC. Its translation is CASSRWDPQETQYF.

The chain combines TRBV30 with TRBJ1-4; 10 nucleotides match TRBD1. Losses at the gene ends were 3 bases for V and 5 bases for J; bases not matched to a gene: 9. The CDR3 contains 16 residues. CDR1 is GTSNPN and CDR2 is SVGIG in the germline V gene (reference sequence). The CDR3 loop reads CAWRSLPGQGNEKLFF. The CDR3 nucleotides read TGTGCCTGGAGGTCCCTTCCGGGACAGGGGAATGAAAAACTGTTTTTT.

CDR3 DNA sequence: TGTGCCACGGACGCCTACAATGAGCAGTTCTTC. Its protein product is CATDAYNEQFF. The chain combines TRBV28 with TRBJ2-1; D is ambiguous. Per germline, CDR1 MDHEN and CDR2 SYDVKM. V was clipped by 10 bases and J by 2 bases, with 6 bases between them. The CDR3 runs 11 residues.

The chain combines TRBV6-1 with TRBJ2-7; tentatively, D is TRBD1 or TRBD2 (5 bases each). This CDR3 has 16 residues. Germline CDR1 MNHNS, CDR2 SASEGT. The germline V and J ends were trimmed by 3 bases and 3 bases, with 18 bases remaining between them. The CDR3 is CASSDAYLPRGYEQYF. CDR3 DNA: TGTGCCAGCAGTGACGCGTATTTACCGAGGGGCTACGAGCAGTACTTC.

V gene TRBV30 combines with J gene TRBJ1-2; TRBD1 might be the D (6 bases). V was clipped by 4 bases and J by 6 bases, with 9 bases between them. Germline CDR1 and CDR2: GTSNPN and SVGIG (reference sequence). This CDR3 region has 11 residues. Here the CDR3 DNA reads TGTGCCTGGAACAGGGATCATGGCTACACCTTC. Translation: CAWNRDHGYTF.

The CDR3 region has the DNA TGTGCCAGCAGCTCTCGGACTAGCGGGCCTACAAGCTCCTACGAGCAGTACTTC. It encodes CASSSRTSGPTSSYEQYF. The V and J genes are TRBV7-2 and TRBJ2-7, with 11 nucleotides matching TRBD2. There are 18 residues in the CDR3. After removal of 4 bases from V and 0 bases from J, the junction contained 11 bases not matched to a gene. In germline, CDR1 is SGHTA, CDR2 FQGNSA.

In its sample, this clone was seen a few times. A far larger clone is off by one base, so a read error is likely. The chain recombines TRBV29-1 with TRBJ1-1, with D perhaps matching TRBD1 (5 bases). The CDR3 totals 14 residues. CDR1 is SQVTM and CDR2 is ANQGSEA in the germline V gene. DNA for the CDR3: TGCAGCGTTGCCTCCGGGGCGTCGAACACTAAAGCTTTCTTT. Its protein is CSVASGASNTKAFF.

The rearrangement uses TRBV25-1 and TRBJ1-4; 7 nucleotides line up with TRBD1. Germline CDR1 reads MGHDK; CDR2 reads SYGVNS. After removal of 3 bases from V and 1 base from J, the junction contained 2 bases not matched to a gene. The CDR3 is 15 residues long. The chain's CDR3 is CASSDPGGTNEKLFF. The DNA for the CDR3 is TGTGCCAGCAGTGATCCAGGGGGAACTAATGAAAAACTGTTTTTT.

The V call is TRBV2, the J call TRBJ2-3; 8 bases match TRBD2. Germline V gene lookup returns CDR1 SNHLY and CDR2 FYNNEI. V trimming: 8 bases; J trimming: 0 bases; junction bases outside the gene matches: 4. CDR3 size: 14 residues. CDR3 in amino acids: CASSPSGSTDTQYF. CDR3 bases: TGTGCCAGCTCCCCTAGCGGGAGCACAGATACGCAGTATTTT.

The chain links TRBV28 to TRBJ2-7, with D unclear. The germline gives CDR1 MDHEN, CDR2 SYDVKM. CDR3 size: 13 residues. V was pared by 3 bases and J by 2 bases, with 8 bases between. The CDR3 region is CASSLSIAYEQYF. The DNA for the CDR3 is TGTGCCAGCAGTTTGTCGATTGCCTACGAGCAGTACTTC. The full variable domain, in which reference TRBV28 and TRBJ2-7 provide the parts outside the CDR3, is DVKVTQSSRYLVKRTGEKVFLECVQDMDHENMFWYRQDPGLGLRLIYFSYDVKMKEKGDIPEGYSVSREKKERFSLILESASTNQTSMYLCASSLSIAYEQYFGPGTRLTVT.

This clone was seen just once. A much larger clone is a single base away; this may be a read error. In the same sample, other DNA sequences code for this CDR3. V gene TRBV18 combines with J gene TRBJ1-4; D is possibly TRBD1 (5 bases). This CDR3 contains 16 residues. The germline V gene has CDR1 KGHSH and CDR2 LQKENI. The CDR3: CASSPQTGVFGEKLFF. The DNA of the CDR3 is TGTGCCAGCTCACCACAGACGGGGGTTTTCGGTGAAAAACTGTTTTTC.

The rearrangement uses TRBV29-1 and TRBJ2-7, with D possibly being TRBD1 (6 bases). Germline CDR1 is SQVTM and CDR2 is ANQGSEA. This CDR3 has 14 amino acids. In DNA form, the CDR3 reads TGCATCGCTCACAGGGCTTCCTCCACCTACGAGCAGTACTTC. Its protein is CIAHRASSTYEQYF.

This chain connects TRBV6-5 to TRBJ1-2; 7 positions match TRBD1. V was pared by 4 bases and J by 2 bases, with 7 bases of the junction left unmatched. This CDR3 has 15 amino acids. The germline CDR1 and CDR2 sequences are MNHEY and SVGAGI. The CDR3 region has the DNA TGTGCCAGCAGTTCGATGACAGGGACAAACTATGGCTACACCTTC. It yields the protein CASSSMTGTNYGYTF.

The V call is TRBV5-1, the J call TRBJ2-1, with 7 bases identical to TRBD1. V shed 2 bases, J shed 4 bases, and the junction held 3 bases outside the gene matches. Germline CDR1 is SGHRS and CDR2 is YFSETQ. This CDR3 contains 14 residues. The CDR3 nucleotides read TGCGCCAGCAGCTTCCGGGACAGATACAATGAGCAGTTCTTC. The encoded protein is CASSFRDRYNEQFF.

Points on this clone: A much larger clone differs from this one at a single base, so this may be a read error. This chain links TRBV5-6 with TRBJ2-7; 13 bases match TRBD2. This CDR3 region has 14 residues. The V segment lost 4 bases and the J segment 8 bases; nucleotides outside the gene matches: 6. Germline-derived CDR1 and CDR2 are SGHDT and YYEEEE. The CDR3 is CASSQGLAGYKQYF. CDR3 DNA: TGTGCCAGCAGCCAGGGACTAGCGGGGTACAAGCAGTACTTC.